One and the same sample provided the 2 T cell receptor beta chains below, sequenced in a study of graft-versus-host responses after intestinal transplantation. Repertoires were generated with immunoSEQ multiplex PCR, while TCRdb's copy carries only in-frame clones and drops some. Of tens of thousands of clones in the sample, about 91% were seen once. The specimen comprised PBMCs, sampled 524 days after transplant. These receptors were taken from a human patient who received an intestinal transplant, so some T cells may come from the graft donor.

This chain joins TRBV28 and TRBJ1-5, with TRBD1 matching over 11 bases. The germline V gene encodes CDR1 MDHEN and CDR2 SYDVKM. The J segment lost 7 bases and the V segment lost 4 bases, leaving 9 bases of the junction unmatched. The CDR3 runs to 16 residues. The chain's CDR3 is CASSSLWGQGEQPQHF. The CDR3 DNA sequence: TGTGCCAGCAGTTCCCTTTGGGGACAGGGGGAACAGCCCCAGCATTTT. Looking up the rest from reference TRBV28 and TRBJ1-5 gives the full variable domain: DVKVTQSSRYLVKRTGEKVFLECVQDMDHENMFWYRQDPGLGLRLIYFSYDVKMKEKGDIPEGYSVSREKKERFSLILESASTNQTSMYLCASSSLWGQGEQPQHFGDGTRLSIL.

This rearrangement joins TRBV4-1 to TRBJ1-6; D unclear. The CDR3 contains 12 residues. Germline assignment: CDR1 MGHRA and CDR2 YSYEKL. Trimming took off 11 bases at V and 10 bases at J, with 15 bases between the two ends. CDR3 amino acids: CASAQGGSPLHF. The DNA of the CDR3 is TGCGCCTCAGCCCAAGGCGGGTCACCCCTCCACTTT.